This is a list of T cell receptor beta chains from one sample in a study of OX40 agonist ivuxolimab in advanced cancers. Method: immunoSEQ multiplex PCR; TCRdb's copy keeps in-frame clones and lacks some. The table records tens of thousands of clones, 79% of them present only once. The sample here was CD4+ or CD8+ T cells sorted from blood, taken in a trial of the OX40 agonist ivuxolimab. The receptors shown here come from an adult with an advanced solid tumor such as melanoma, head and neck, liver or kidney cancer. Each CDR3 is given with its conserved first and last residue. A D gene is named only where the DNA matches it firmly. Clone size is stated in some rows and not others, as once, few, many or a class when expanded.

d_gene	abundance	v_gene	j_gene	CDR3nt	CDR3aa
NA	NA	TRBV2	TRBJ2-1	TGTGCCAGCAGTGCTTCCGGAGGGGTAAATGAGCAGTTCTTC	CASSASGGVNEQFF
NA	NA	TRBV7-6	TRBJ2-1	TGTGCCAGCAGGGTATCGCAGGACTACAATGAGCAGTTCTTC	CASRVSQDYNEQFF
TRBD1	NA	TRBV18	TRBJ1-3	TGTGCCAGCTCACCCCTGACAGGGTCTGGAAACACCATATATTTT	CASSPLTGSGNTIYF
NA	once	TRBV6-5	TRBJ2-2	TGTGCCAGCAGTTACCGCGGGACCGGGGAGCTGTTTTTT	CASSYRGTGELFF
NA	NA	TRBV4-3	TRBJ1-2	TGCGCCAGCAGCCAAGAACGACGGTCAATCTATGGCTACACCTTC	CASSQERRSIYGYTF
NA	NA	TRBV19	TRBJ2-6	TGTGCCAGTATCCTAGGACAGCCTTTCTCTGGGGCCAACGTCCTGACTTTC	CASILGQPFSGANVLTF
NA	NA	TRBV6-5	TRBJ2-7	TGTGCCAGCAGTCGGACCCCACGGTACGAGCAGTACTTC	CASSRTPRYEQYF
TRBD1	NA	TRBV2	TRBJ1-5	TGTGCCAGCAGTGTTCAGGGGGCAGGGCAGCCCCAGCATTTT	CASSVQGAGQPQHF
NA	NA	TRBV18	TRBJ1-5	TGTGCCAGCTCACCCTTTACCAATCAGCCCCAGCATTTT	CASSPFTNQPQHF
TRBD1	NA	TRBV27	TRBJ1-2	TGTGCCAGCAGTCTAGGGACAGGGAATGGCTACACCTTC	CASSLGTGNGYTF
TRBD2	NA	TRBV5-1	TRBJ2-7	TGCGCCAGCAGCTTGGATGTAACTAGCGGTACCGAGCAGTACTTC	CASSLDVTSGTEQYF
NA	NA	TRBV11-2	TRBJ2-5	TGTGCCAGCAGCCCAACCCAGACGGGCCGAGAGACCCAGTACTTC	CASSPTQTGRETQYF
TRBD2	once	TRBV11-2	TRBJ2-3	TGTGCCAGCAGCCGGACCGGGACTAGCGCCACAGATACGCAGTATTTT	CASSRTGTSATDTQYF
NA	NA	TRBV19	TRBJ1-1	TGTGCCAGTAGTATAGACGGAAGATCGAACACTGAAGCTTTCTTT	CASSIDGRSNTEAFF
TRBD2	once	TRBV5-1	TRBJ2-7	TGCGCCAGCAGTGATGTAGCGGGGTTAACCTACGAGCAGTACTTC	CASSDVAGLTYEQYF
NA	NA	TRBV4-3	TRBJ2-2	TGCGCCAGCAGCCTCGGGACGGCGAACACCGGGGAGCTGTTTTTT	CASSLGTANTGELFF
NA	NA	TRBV13	TRBJ2-1	TGTGCCAGCAGCTTAGGGGGGCGCGCTATGTCCTACAATGAGCAGTTCTTC	CASSLGGRAMSYNEQFF
NA	NA	TRBV7-6	TRBJ1-1	TGTGCCAGCAGCTTATCAGGCACTGAAGCTTTCTTT	CASSLSGTEAFF
NA	once	TRBV6-5	TRBJ2-6	TGTGCCAGCAGTTACGCCGCAAATAGGGCCAACGTCCTGACTTTC	CASSYAANRANVLTF
TRBD2	NA	TRBV2	TRBJ2-2	TGTGCCAGCACCAGGACTAGCGGGAGAGCCGGGGAGCTGTTTTTT	CASTRTSGRAGELFF
NA	NA	TRBV6-5	TRBJ1-3	TGTGCCAGCAGTTATGGGGGAGGTGGAAACACCATATATTTT	CASSYGGGGNTIYF
TRBD1	NA	TRBV5-1	TRBJ2-3	TGCGCCAGCAGCTTTACCGGGACAGGGAGGGGAGATACGCAGTATTTT	CASSFTGTGRGDTQYF
TRBD1	NA	TRBV6-5	TRBJ1-5	TGTGCCAGCAGTTACTTTACAGGGGATCAGCCCCAGCATTTT	CASSYFTGDQPQHF
TRBD2	NA	TRBV29-1	TRBJ2-5	TGCAGCGTTGACGCTAGCGGGGATAGTGGGACCCAGTACTTC	CSVDASGDSGTQYF
TRBD1	NA	TRBV6-5	TRBJ1-2	TGTGCCAAATCCTTAGGACAGGGAAAGGGCTACACCTTC	CAKSLGQGKGYTF
NA	NA	TRBV21-1	TRBJ2-7	TGTGCCAGCAGCAACCAGGGGGTACTACTCTCCTACGAGCAGTACTTC	CASSNQGVLLSYEQYF
NA	NA	TRBV21-1	TRBJ1-1	TGTGCCAGCAGCAAAAGGCGGACAGGGGGAATGGTGAACACTGAAGCTTTCTTT	CASSKRRTGGMVNTEAFF
NA	NA	TRBV4-3	TRBJ2-3	TGCGCCAGCAGCCAAGATGTGAGGGGTGGTACGCAGTATTTT	CASSQDVRGGTQYF
NA	NA	TRBV6-5	TRBJ2-2	TGTGCCAGCAGTTACCGGCGGAGGTCAAACACCGGGGAGCTGTTTTTT	CASSYRRRSNTGELFF
NA	few	TRBV6-5	TRBJ2-1	TGTGCCAGCAGTCCACAGGGTAGTCCCTACAATGAGCAGTTCTTC	CASSPQGSPYNEQFF
TRBD2	once	TRBV25-1	TRBJ2-1	TGTGCCAGCCCCCCTCGAACGGGACTAGCGGACTACAATGAGCAGTTCTTC	CASPPRTGLADYNEQFF
TRBD1	NA	TRBV30	TRBJ1-2	TGTGCCTGGAGCCGGGACAGGCCCTATGGCTACACCTTC	CAWSRDRPYGYTF
TRBD2	few	TRBV11-3	TRBJ2-2	TGTGCCAGCAGCCGAGGCCGGACTAGTGGGTCCGGGGAGCTGTTTTTT	CASSRGRTSGSGELFF
NA	NA	TRBV6-5	TRBJ2-5	TGTGCCAGCAGTTCGCCGGCGGGCCGGGAGACCCAGTACTTC	CASSSPAGRETQYF
NA	NA	TRBV6-6	TRBJ2-2	TGTGCCAGCAGTTACTCGTGGGCCGGGGAGCTGTTTTTT	CASSYSWAGELFF
NA	NA	TRBV5-8	TRBJ2-2	TGTGCCAGCAGCCCTGGACAGCTGAGGACCGGGGAGCTGTTTTTT	CASSPGQLRTGELFF
NA	few	TRBV18	TRBJ1-6	TGTGCCAGCTCACCAAACCCGGGAAGCTCCTATAATTCACCCCTCCACTTT	CASSPNPGSSYNSPLHF
TRBD1	NA	TRBV18	TRBJ1-5	TGTGCCAGCTCACAGGGACAGTCAAATCAGCCCCAGCATTTT	CASSQGQSNQPQHF
NA	NA	TRBV7-2	TRBJ1-2	TGTGCCAGCAGCTTAGTTACCAGCTTAGCCTATGGCTACACCTTC	CASSLVTSLAYGYTF
NA	NA	TRBV28	TRBJ2-7	TGTGCCAGCAGTTTATCGGCCGGGACCTACGAGCAGTACTTC	CASSLSAGTYEQYF
TRBD1	NA	TRBV27	TRBJ2-1	TGTGCCAGCAGTCGACTCGGACAGGGGACCTACAATGAGCAGTTCTTC	CASSRLGQGTYNEQFF
NA	NA	TRBV7-2	TRBJ1-4	TGTGCCAGCAGTTCAGGTGACAGGCTTAGGGCAACTAATGAAAAACTGTTTTTT	CASSSGDRLRATNEKLFF
NA	medium-sized	TRBV19	TRBJ1-4	TGTGCCAGTAGAGTCGGATCAAATGAAAAACTGTTTTTT	CASRVGSNEKLFF
NA	NA	TRBV27	TRBJ1-1	TGTGCCAGCCGATCGGGGTTTCAAGGTGAAGCTTTCTTT	CASRSGFQGEAFF
TRBD1	NA	TRBV19	TRBJ1-1	TGTGCCAGTAGTATGCGGACAGGGGGCACTGAAGCTTTCTTT	CASSMRTGGTEAFF
NA	NA	TRBV6-1	TRBJ2-1	TGTGCCAGCAGTGAGTACGGATACAATGAGCAGTTCTTC	CASSEYGYNEQFF
TRBD1	NA	TRBV27	TRBJ1-1	TGTGCCAGCAGTCGGGCGACACAGGGGCAAGCTTTCTTT	CASSRATQGQAFF